This entry concerns a single T cell receptor beta chain. The entry originates in a study of cytomegalovirus exposure and HLA in healthy donors. With 60 Vbeta and 13 Jbeta primers, the PCR was carried out. The table came from immunoSEQ multiplex PCR; TCRdb's copy has only in-frame clones and leaves some out. The sample lists approximately 78,000 clones; around 85% were seen once. V was shortened by 2 bases and J by 7 bases, with 15 bases between the two germline ends. Germline V gene lookup returns CDR1 LNHDA and CDR2 SQIVND (reference sequence). This CDR3 spans 15 amino acids. The receptor was derived from a woman in her 50s in good health and CMV-seronegative. The specimen was PBMCs. The chain links TRBV19 to TRBJ2-1, with a weak D call TRBD1 (5 bases). The CDR3 region is CASSIQGSGKNEQFF. CDR3 nucleotides: TGTGCCAGTAGTATACAGGGTTCGGGCAAAAATGAGCAGTTCTTC. The whole variable domain, remainder taken from reference TRBV19 and TRBJ2-1, is DGGITQSPKYLFRKEGQNVTLSCEQNLNHDAMYWYRQDPGQGLRLIYYSQIVNDFQKGDIAEGYSVSREKKESFPLTVTSAQKNPTAFYLCASSIQGSGKNEQFFGPGTRLTVL.